The 4 T cell receptor beta chains in this list originate from one sample, sequenced in a study of control samples from healthy donors and cancer patients (dated by TCRdb to 2019 to 2021). Receptors were amplified or captured by the immunoSEQ multiplex PCR assay. This immuneACCESS table, as held by TCRdb, lists in-frame sequences with V and J called but not all clones. Of the missing ones, under half trace to an unresolved V gene in checked studies; the others have no known cause. This sample comprises approximately 97,000 clones, around nine tenths of them detected only once. About 3% of the sample is held by the ten biggest clonotypes. Sequences were obtained from blood. These receptors originate from a human donor in good health. The donor label of this sample is uncertain.

V and J are TRBV30 and TRBJ1-2, with D possibly matching TRBD1 (6 bases). CDR3 length: 14 amino acids. V shed 4 bases and J shed 4 bases, with 16 bases lying between them. Germline V gene sequence: CDR1 GTSNPN, CDR2 SVGIG (reference sequence). The DNA for the CDR3 is TGTGCCTGGAAATGGGGGGCGACGACCTATGGCTACACCTTC. It codes for CAWKWGATTYGYTF.

This clone appeared once. This sequence joins TRBV4-2 and TRBJ2-3; a possible D gene is TRBD2 (5 bases). The CDR3 sequence is 15 residues long. CDR1 and CDR2 from the germline V gene are LGHNA and YNFKEQ. The V gene lost 0 bases and the J gene lost 2 bases, with 9 bases spanning the gap. The CDR3 loop reads CASSQDKRITDTQYF. CDR3 DNA: TGTGCCAGCAGCCAAGATAAGCGGATCACAGATACGCAGTATTTT.

The chain combines TRBV5-1 with TRBJ2-7; a possible D gene is TRBD1 (5 bases). The V and J ends lost 4 bases and 4 bases respectively, with 24 bases between them. This CDR3 has 17 residues. Germline-derived CDR1 and CDR2 are SGHRS and YFSETQ. In nucleotides, the CDR3 is TGCGCCAGCAGCCTCCCACCCTCGGGTGGGGCGTTATACGAGCAGTACTTC. Protein: CASSLPPSGGALYEQYF.

This clone was counted between two and nine times. The rearrangement uses TRBV19 and TRBJ1-1; TRBD1 is a possible D gene (6 bases). This CDR3 contains 13 residues. The V gene lost 9 bases and the J gene lost 6 bases, with 17 bases spanning the gap. Germline V gene data show CDR1 as LNHDA and CDR2 as SQIVND (reference sequence). CDR3 residues: CASRTAWVSEAFF. The CDR3 DNA sequence: TGTGCCAGCAGGACAGCCTGGGTCTCTGAAGCTTTCTTT.